This is a list of T cell receptor beta chains from one sample in a study of control samples from healthy donors and cancer patients. TCRdb's table, derived via immunoSEQ multiplex PCR, lists solely in-frame clones and lacks some. Of 150,000 to 160,000 clones in the sample, 85% to 95% were seen once. Sequenced material: blood. These receptors originate from a middle-aged man in good health. CDR3s include the opening cysteine and the closing phenylalanine or tryptophan. The order of the fields is V gene, clone size, J gene, D gene, CDR3 DNA, CDR3 protein. D genes are given only for firm matches. A row's size may be missing; if present it is once, few, many or a size class.

>TRBV7-9|NA|TRBJ2-7|NA
TGTGCCAGCAGCTTAGAAGGCGGATTACCCTACGAGCAGTACTTC
CASSLEGGLPYEQYF
>TRBV20-1|NA|TRBJ2-7|TRBD2
TGCAGTGCCCTATTGTACGGGACTAGCGTCTTC
CSALLYGTSVF
>TRBV19|once|TRBJ1-6|TRBD1
TGTGCCAGTAGGACAGGGAATTCACCCCTCCACTTT
CASRTGNSPLHF
>TRBV5-4|NA|TRBJ2-5|TRBD2
TGTGCCAGCAGCTTGGTGATCGGGGGGGCCAGGGAGACCCAGTACTTC
CASSLVIGGARETQYF
>TRBV21-1|NA|TRBJ1-2|NA
TGTGCCAGCAGCACCCATTGGACGGGAGCTAACTATGGCTACACCTTC
CASSTHWTGANYGYTF
>TRBV18|NA|TRBJ1-5|NA
TGTGCCAGCTCACCAGGCCCGGAGGGCGCAACCCAGCATTTT
CASSPGPEGATQHF
>TRBV5-1|NA|TRBJ1-3|NA
TGCGCCAGCAGCCCCGGACCCTCTGGAAACACCATATATTTT
CASSPGPSGNTIYF
>TRBV9|NA|TRBJ2-2|TRBD2
TGTGCCAGCACTAGCGGGGGGGCGCCCGGGGAGCTGTTTTTT
CASTSGGAPGELFF
>TRBV24-1|once|TRBJ1-2|TRBD1
TGTGCCACCAGTGACCCGGGACAGGGGGAGACGGGCTACACCTTC
CATSDPGQGETGYTF
>TRBV2|NA|TRBJ1-1|NA
TGTGCCAGCAGTGGGGACGGAGAGAACACTGAAGCTTTCTTT
CASSGDGENTEAFF
>TRBV18|NA|TRBJ2-1|TRBD2
TGTGCCAGCTCACCAAGACTAGCGGGGTCCACATGGCCAGAGAATGAGCAGTTCTTC
CASSPRLAGSTWPENEQFF
>TRBV7-2|NA|TRBJ2-4|NA
TGTGCCAGCAGCGTCGAACTAGGAGTCTGGGCCATTCAGTACTTC
CASSVELGVWAIQYF
>TRBV5-6|NA|TRBJ2-1|NA
TGTGCCAGCAGCTTTGTCCCTCGAGGCAATGAGCAGTTCTTC
CASSFVPRGNEQFF
>TRBV5-6|NA|TRBJ1-4|TRBD1
TGTGCCAGCAGACGGGGACAGGGGGCTGTAAGGGAAAAACTGTTTTTT
CASRRGQGAVREKLFF
>TRBV7-9|NA|TRBJ2-2|NA
TGTGCCAGCAATTCAGGGTCCGGGGAGCTGTTTTTT
CASNSGSGELFF
>TRBV4-1|NA|TRBJ1-3|NA
TGCGCCAGCAGCCCGACCGGGACCGCTGGAAACACCATATATTTT
CASSPTGTAGNTIYF
>TRBV24-1|NA|TRBJ1-5|NA
TGTGCCACCAGTGAGAGGGGCAATCAGCCCCAGCATTTT
CATSERGNQPQHF
>TRBV7-8|NA|TRBJ2-1|TRBD1
TGTGCCAGCAGCTTAGTTGGGACAGGGGCCTACAATGAGCAGTTCTTC
CASSLVGTGAYNEQFF
>TRBV19|NA|TRBJ2-6|NA
TGTGCCAGTAGAGATACAGGGCTCCCCCACTCCGGGGCCAACGTCCTGACTTTC
CASRDTGLPHSGANVLTF
>TRBV27|NA|TRBJ1-6|TRBD1
TGTGCCAGCAGTCCACTAACAGGGGCTAATTCACCCCTCCACTTT
CASSPLTGANSPLHF
>TRBV9|NA|TRBJ2-3|NA
TGTGCCAGCAGCGCGCACGACCTTTACGGCACAGATACGCAGTATTTT
CASSAHDLYGTDTQYF
>TRBV5-1|NA|TRBJ1-5|NA
TGCGCCAGCAGCGTCACAGGAAATCAGCCCCAGCATTTT
CASSVTGNQPQHF